This T cell receptor (beta chain) was observed in a study of breast tumors, draining lymph nodes, adjacent tissues. Overall study results and limits: The data were judged consistent with most tumor T cells coming from lymph node and expanding in tumor. Compared with basal-like, luminal-like tumors shared significantly more repertoire with nontumor tissue. Tumor repertoires ranked between lymph nodes and nontumor tissue in diversity, with V and J gene preferences. That most tumor T cells come from lymph nodes remained unproven.

This CDR3 spans 15 amino acids. Per germline, CDR1 SGDLS and CDR2 YYNGEE. Trimming took 3 bases from V and 6 from J; bases not matched to a gene: 11. A remark on this clonotype: Its antigen is unknown.

MiXCR, run by TCRdb on the multiplex PCR reads, gives a single entry per CDR3 protein. Of 12,000 to 15,000 distinct CDR3 sequences listed, roughly 55% are singletons. The chain has TRBV9 and TRBJ1-2; 7 positions match TRBD1. This receptor was obtained from a female donor with breast cancer. Some clones in this sample may be carry-over from other donors' samples. Sequences were obtained from tumor-adjacent breast tissue. In DNA, the CDR3 is TGTGCCAGCAGCGCCCAATATGACAGGGACCATGGCTACACCTTC. Amino acid sequence: CASSAQYDRDHGYTF.